This T cell receptor (beta chain) was sequenced during a study of shared clonotypes between healthy human individuals. Several immunoSEQ 96-well plates shared each subset's DNA, each plate a replicate. The protocol was immunoSEQ multiplex PCR, while the TCRdb copy is restricted to in-frame clones and leaves out a portion. Of 2 million to 2.5 million clones listed, under 95% were seen once; the top ten hold roughly 0.36%. The receptor was isolated from a man aged 18 to 29 in good health. Some clones in this sample may be carry-over from other donors' samples. What was sequenced was naive CD4+ T cells from PBMCs. Subset here: CD45RA+ positively selected.

CDR3: CASSQGRGRGGLNTEAFF. CDR3 DNA sequence: TGCGCCAGCAGCCAAGGGAGGGGACGGGGAGGCCTTAACACTGAAGCTTTCTTT. The chain combines TRBV4-1 with TRBJ1-1; maybe TRBD1 (5 bases). This CDR3 has 18 residues. Deletions cut 1 base from V and 2 bases from J, with 20 bases between. Germline CDR1 and CDR2: MGHRA and YSYEKL.